Listed here are 11 T cell receptor beta chains from one sample, sequenced in a study of cytomegalovirus exposure and HLA in healthy donors. The study ran its PCR with 60 Vbeta and 13 Jbeta primers. The method was immunoSEQ multiplex PCR; TCRdb's version includes in-frame clones alone and lacks a portion of them. The sample has about 120,000 clones; 70% to 75% are singletons. The sample comprised PBMCs. All receptors derive from a woman aged 40 to 55 in good health and CMV-seronegative.

This sequence joins TRBV27 and TRBJ2-3, with no clear D. CDR1 and CDR2 from the germline V gene are MNHEY and SMNVEV (reference sequence). The CDR3 length is 14 residues. Trimming left V 6 bases short and J 1 base short, with 11 bases between. As DNA, the CDR3 is TGTGCCAGCAGCCGCCCTCAGGGCACAGATACGCAGTATTTT. It encodes CASSRPQGTDTQYF.

The chain recombines TRBV7-3 with TRBJ1-1; no reliable D call. The germline V gene has CDR1 SGHTA and CDR2 FQGTGA. The CDR3 has 16 residues. V was pared by 4 bases and J by 1 base, with 16 bases between. The CDR3 DNA follows: TGTGCCAGCAGCTCACTTGTAAGCGCGGAGAACACTGAAGCTTTCTTT. Translation: CASSSLVSAENTEAFF.

This chain connects TRBV28 to TRBJ2-7; 9 bases match TRBD1. The CDR3 runs 15 residues. V lost 8 bases to trimming and J lost 2 bases; unmatched junction nucleotides: 10. CDR1 is MDHEN and CDR2 is SYDVKM in the germline V gene. For the CDR3, the DNA is TGTGCCAGCGCTTCCTACCGGGACAGGGCCTACGAGCAGTACTTC. This gives the protein CASASYRDRAYEQYF.

The V call is TRBV9, the J call TRBJ1-3; D remains unclear. Germline CDR1 is SGDLS and CDR2 is YYNGEE. The CDR3 covers 15 residues. V was clipped by 2 bases and J by 0 bases, with 9 bases between them. CDR3 sequence: CASSVGVDSGNTIYF. The CDR3 nucleotides are TGTGCCAGCAGCGTGGGCGTTGACTCTGGAAACACCATATATTTT.

V usage is TRBV27 and J usage is TRBJ2-7; D is undetermined. Trimming removed 3 bases at V and 6 bases at J, with 15 bases between. Germline CDR1 and CDR2: MNHEY and SMNVEV (reference sequence). The CDR3 covers 14 residues. The CDR3, as DNA: TGTGCCAGCAGTTTTGCGCCCTGGTCGGGCGAGCAGTACTTC. The encoded protein is CASSFAPWSGEQYF.

This clone has a handful of counts. The rearrangement joins TRBV14 to TRBJ1-2; 8 bases are a match to TRBD1. Germline V CDR1 and CDR2: SGHDN, FVKESK. This CDR3 is built from 17 residues. Trimming at V came to 4 bases and at J to 0 bases, leaving 10 bases not matched to a gene. The CDR3 is CASSPLHGQGANYGYTF. The CDR3 DNA follows: TGTGCCAGCAGCCCCTTACACGGACAGGGAGCTAACTATGGCTACACCTTC.

The chain carries TRBV5-1 and TRBJ2-7; 11 bases are a match to TRBD2. The CDR3 totals 14 residues. Trimming removed 3 bases from V and 6 bases from J; junction bases left unmatched: 5. Looked up from germline, CDR1 is SGHRS and CDR2 is YFSETQ. CDR3 DNA sequence: TGCGCCAGCAGCTCACTAGCGGGGGAGGGCGAGCAGTACTTC. Its protein product is CASSSLAGEGEQYF.

This chain links TRBV7-9 with TRBJ1-6; 10 nucleotides match TRBD1. The J segment lost 7 bases and the V segment lost 5 bases, leaving 2 bases of the junction unmatched. Germline-derived CDR1 and CDR2 are SEHNR and FQNEAQ (reference sequence). This CDR3 has 14 residues. The CDR3 DNA reads as TGTGCCAGCAGCCCGGGACAGGGGAATTCACCCCTCCACTTT. Its protein is CASSPGQGNSPLHF.

The chain employs TRBV14 and TRBJ1-2, with 7 bases that match TRBD1. In germline, CDR1 is SGHDN, CDR2 FVKESK. With 0 bases clipped from V and 4 bases from J, the junction kept 8 bases outside the gene matches. The CDR3 has 16 amino acids. The CDR3 nucleotides read TGTGCCAGCAGCCAAGATACAACAGGGGATCGCTATGGCTACACCTTC. It yields the protein CASSQDTTGDRYGYTF. Together with reference TRBV14 and TRBJ1-2, the CDR3 gives the full variable domain: EAGVTQFPSHSVIEKGQTVTLRCDPISGHDNLYWYRRVMGKEIKFLLHFVKESKQDESGMPNNRFLAERTGGTYSTLKVQPAELEDSGVYFCASSQDTTGDRYGYTFGSGTRLTVV.

The rearrangement uses TRBV6-5 and TRBJ2-7; TRBD2 matches 7 bases. Germline V gene sequence: CDR1 MNHEY, CDR2 SVGAGI. The CDR3 covers 14 residues. V lost 0 bases, J lost 6 bases, and 5 bases stayed unmatched. The CDR3 is CASSYSRGRGEQYF. The CDR3 DNA follows: TGTGCCAGCAGTTACTCGAGAGGGAGGGGCGAGCAGTACTTC.

CDR3 nucleotides: TGTGCCAGCAGCGTAGGTTTCGGGACTAGCGGGACCTACGAGCAGTACTTC. As protein: CASSVGFGTSGTYEQYF. V is TRBV9 and J is TRBJ2-7, with 13 nucleotides matching TRBD2. Trimming took 0 bases from V and 2 from J; bases not matched to a gene: 5. The CDR3 runs 17 residues. Germline CDR1 SGDLS, CDR2 YYNGEE.